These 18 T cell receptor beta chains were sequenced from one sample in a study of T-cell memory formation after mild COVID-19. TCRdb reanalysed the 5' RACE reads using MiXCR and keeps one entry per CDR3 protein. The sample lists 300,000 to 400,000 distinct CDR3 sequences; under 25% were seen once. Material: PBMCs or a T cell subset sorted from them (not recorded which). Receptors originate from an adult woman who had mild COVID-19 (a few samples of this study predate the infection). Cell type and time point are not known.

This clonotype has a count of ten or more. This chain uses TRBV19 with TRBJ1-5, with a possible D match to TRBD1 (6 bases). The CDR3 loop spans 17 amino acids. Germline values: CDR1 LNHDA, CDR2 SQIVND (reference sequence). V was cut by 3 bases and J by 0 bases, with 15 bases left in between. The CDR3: CASSIRGTFYSNQPQHF. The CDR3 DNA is TGTGCCAGTAGTATTAGGGGGACCTTTTATAGCAATCAGCCCCAGCATTTT.

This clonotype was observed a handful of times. CDR3 sequence (DNA): TGTGCCAGTAGCATCGACAGGGCTGGGGCCAACGTCCTGACTTTC. Protein sequence: CASSIDRAGANVLTF. The chain uses TRBV19 and TRBJ2-6; TRBD1 matches at 7 bases. The germline CDR1 and CDR2 sequences are LNHDA and SQIVND (reference sequence). This CDR3 spans 15 amino acids. The J segment lost 2 bases and the V segment lost 6 bases, leaving 4 bases of the junction unmatched.

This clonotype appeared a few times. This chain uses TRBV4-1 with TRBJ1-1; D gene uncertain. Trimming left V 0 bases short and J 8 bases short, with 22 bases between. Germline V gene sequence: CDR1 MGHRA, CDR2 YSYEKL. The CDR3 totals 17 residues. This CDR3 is CASSQDTALVLSPEAFF. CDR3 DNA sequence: TGCGCCAGCAGCCAAGATACCGCGCTGGTCCTGTCGCCAGAAGCTTTCTTT.

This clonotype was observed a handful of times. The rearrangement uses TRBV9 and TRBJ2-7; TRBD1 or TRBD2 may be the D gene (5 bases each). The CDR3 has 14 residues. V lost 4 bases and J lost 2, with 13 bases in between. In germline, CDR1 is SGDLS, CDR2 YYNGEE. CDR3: CASSTRDGPYEQYF. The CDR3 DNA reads TGTGCCAGCAGCACCCGGGACGGACCCTACGAGCAGTACTTC.

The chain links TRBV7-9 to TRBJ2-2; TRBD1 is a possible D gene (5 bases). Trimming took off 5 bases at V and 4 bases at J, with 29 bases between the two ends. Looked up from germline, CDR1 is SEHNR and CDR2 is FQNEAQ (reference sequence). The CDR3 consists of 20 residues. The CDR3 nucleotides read TGTGCCAGCAGCCGGCGACTGGACACCGTAAGGCCGTCGGGCACCGGGGAGCTGTTTTTT. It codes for CASSRRLDTVRPSGTGELFF.

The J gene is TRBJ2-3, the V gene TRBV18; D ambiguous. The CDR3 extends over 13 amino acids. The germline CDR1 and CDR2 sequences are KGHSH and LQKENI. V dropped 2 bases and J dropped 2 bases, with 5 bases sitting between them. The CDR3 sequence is CASSPKLTDTQYF. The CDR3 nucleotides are TGTGCCAGCTCACCAAAACTCACAGATACGCAGTATTTT. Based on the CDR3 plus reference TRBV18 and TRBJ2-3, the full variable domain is NAGVMQNPRHLVRRRGQEARLRCSPMKGHSHVYWYRQLPEEGLKFMVYLQKENIIDESGMPKERFSAEFPKEGPSILRIQQVVRGDSAAYFCASSPKLTDTQYFGPGTRLTVL.

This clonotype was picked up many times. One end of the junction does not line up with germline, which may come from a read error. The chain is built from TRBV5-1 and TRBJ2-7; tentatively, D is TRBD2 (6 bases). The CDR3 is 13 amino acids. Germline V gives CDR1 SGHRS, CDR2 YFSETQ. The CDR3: CASSLEGSYEQYF. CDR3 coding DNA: TGTGCCAGCAGCTTGGAGGGCTCCTACGAGCAGTACTTC.

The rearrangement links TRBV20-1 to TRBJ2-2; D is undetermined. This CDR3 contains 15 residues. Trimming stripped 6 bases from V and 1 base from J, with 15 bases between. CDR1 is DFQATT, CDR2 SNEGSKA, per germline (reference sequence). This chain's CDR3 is CSAESSGLNTGELFF. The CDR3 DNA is TGCAGTGCCGAGTCCTCCGGCCTGAACACCGGGGAGCTGTTTTTT.

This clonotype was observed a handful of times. The CDR3 loop reads CASSLVIAGNTDTQYF. The CDR3 coding sequence is TGCGCCAGCAGCTTGGTAATAGCGGGAAACACAGATACGCAGTATTTT. This rearrangement joins TRBV5-1 to TRBJ2-3, with 8 bases matching TRBD2. This CDR3 contains 16 residues. Losses at the gene ends were 0 bases for V and 2 bases for J; bases not matched to a gene: 5. Germline V gene sequence: CDR1 SGHRS, CDR2 YFSETQ.

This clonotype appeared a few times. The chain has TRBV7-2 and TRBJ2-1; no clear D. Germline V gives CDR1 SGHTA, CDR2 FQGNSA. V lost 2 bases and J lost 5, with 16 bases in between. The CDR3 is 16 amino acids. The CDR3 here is CASSLLMGAIDNEQFF. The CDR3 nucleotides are TGTGCCAGCAGCTTATTGATGGGCGCGATTGACAATGAGCAGTTCTTC.

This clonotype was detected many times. CDR3 amino acids: CASSYSSKVISYEQYF. The DNA for the CDR3 is TGTGCCAGCAGTTACTCCAGCAAGGTTATCTCCTACGAGCAGTACTTC. This sequence joins TRBV6-6 and TRBJ2-7; D is undetermined. This CDR3 has 16 residues. Germline V gene lookup returns CDR1 MNHNY and CDR2 SVGAGI (reference sequence). The germline V and J ends were trimmed by 0 bases and 0 bases, with 12 bases remaining between them.

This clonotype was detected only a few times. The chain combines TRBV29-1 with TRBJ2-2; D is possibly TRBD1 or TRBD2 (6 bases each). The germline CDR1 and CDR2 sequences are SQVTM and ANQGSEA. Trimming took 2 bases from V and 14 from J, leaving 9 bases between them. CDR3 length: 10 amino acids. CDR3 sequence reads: CSVEIGGLFF. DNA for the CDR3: TGCAGCGTTGAAATCGGGGGCCTGTTTTTT.

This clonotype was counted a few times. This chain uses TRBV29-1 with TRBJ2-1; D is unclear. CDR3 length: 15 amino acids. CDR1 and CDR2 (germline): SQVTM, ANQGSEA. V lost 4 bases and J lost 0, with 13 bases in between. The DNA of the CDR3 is TGCAGCGTTGGAGGTGCGACAAGCTCCTACAATGAGCAGTTCTTC. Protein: CSVGGATSSYNEQFF.

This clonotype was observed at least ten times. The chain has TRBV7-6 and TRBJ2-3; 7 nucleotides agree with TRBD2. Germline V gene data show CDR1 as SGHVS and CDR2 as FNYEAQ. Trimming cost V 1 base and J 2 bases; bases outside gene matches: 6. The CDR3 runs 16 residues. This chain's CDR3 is CASSLGPSGNTDTQYF. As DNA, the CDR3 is TGTGCCAGCAGCTTAGGACCTAGCGGAAACACAGATACGCAGTATTTT. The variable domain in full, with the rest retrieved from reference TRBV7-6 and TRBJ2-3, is GAGVSQSPRYKVTKRGQDVALRCDPISGHVSLYWYRQALGQGPEFLTYFNYEAQQDKSGLPNDRFSAERPEGSISTLTIQRTEQRDSAMYRCASSLGPSGNTDTQYFGPGTRLTVL.

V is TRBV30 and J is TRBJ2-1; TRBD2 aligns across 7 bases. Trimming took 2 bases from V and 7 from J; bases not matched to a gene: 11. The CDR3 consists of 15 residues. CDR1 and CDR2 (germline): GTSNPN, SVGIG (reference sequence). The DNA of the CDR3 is TGTGCCTGGAGTTGGTTATTCGTGGGAGGGAATGAGCAGTTCTTC. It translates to CAWSWLFVGGNEQFF.

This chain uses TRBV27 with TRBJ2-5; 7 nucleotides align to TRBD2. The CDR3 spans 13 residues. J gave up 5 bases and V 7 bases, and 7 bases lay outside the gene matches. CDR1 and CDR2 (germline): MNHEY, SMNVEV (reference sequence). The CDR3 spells CASTHLGGETQYF. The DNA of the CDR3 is TGTGCCAGCACCCACCTCGGGGGGGAGACCCAGTACTTC.

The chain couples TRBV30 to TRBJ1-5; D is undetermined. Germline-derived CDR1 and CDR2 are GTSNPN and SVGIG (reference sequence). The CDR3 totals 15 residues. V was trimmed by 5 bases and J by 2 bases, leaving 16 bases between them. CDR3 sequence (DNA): TGTGCCTGGGGGTCCCCCGGCGAAGGCAATCAGCCCCAGCATTTT. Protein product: CAWGSPGEGNQPQHF.

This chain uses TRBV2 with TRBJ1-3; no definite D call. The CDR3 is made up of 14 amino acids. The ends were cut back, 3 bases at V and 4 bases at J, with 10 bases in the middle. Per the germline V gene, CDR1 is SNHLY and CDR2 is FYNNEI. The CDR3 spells CASSDLVLGNTIYF. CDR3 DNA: TGTGCCAGCAGTGATCTGGTTTTGGGAAACACCATATATTTT.